This T cell receptor beta chain derives from a study of OX40 agonist ivuxolimab in advanced cancers. Turning to the overall study: Ivuxolimab, which targeted the costimulatory receptor OX40 (CD134), was an agonistic, fully human IgG2 monoclonal antibody. Peripheral TCRbeta sequencing was intended to test whether TCR sequence diversity was altered and clonal T-cell expansion was caused by ivuxolimab. Patients were allowed to have had prior anti-PD-1, anti-PD-L1 or anti-CTLA-4 therapy, and approximately 40% of the dose-escalation patients had previously received checkpoint inhibitors. Partial responses occurred in three dose-escalation patients, of whom one had hepatocellular carcinoma and two had cutaneous melanoma. The paper reports the monotherapy dose-escalation portion (N of about 50 patients) of the phase I ivuxolimab trial. Intravenous ivuxolimab was administered to patients every 2 weeks at six dose levels: 0.01, 0.1, 0.3, 1.5, 3 and 10 mg/kg. Among the 50 to 55 dose-escalation patients, around 20 had hepatocellular carcinoma, around 15 melanoma, 9 renal cell carcinoma and 9 head and neck cancer. In the dose-escalation cohort, around 80% of patients were male, and the mean age was roughly 60 years with a range of 23 to 79.

Taken from the germline V gene (reference sequence), the CDR1 and CDR2 loops are SEHNR and FQNEAQ. The CDR3 runs 13 residues from the cysteine to the phenylalanine. The entry retains the CDR3 DNA only, 39 bases that are in frame from base 1. V gives up 1 base and J gives up 6 bases, and the segment between their germline ends measures 9 bases. For sequencing of the TCRbeta CDR3 region, genomic DNA was extracted from the sorted cells. The immunoSEQ Assay was used for sequencing of TCRbeta CDR3 regions. The source is immuneACCESS, and TCRdb retained only in-frame sequences with V and J called. Part of the clones is not carried over; for the studies checked, unresolved V genes explain less than half of this, and the remainder is unexplained. The sample table contains about 38,000 clones; only one count was recorded for over 70% of them. Jointly, the top ten make up about 30% of the sample. What the study reported, not specific to this receptor: The antigen specificity of the peripheral T cells that underwent clonal expansion was not determined. In the 0.1-3.0 mg/kg groups, partial responders had among the lowest normalized peripheral clonal expansion, particularly in CD8+ T cells. Low levels of normalized T-cell clonal expansion were also seen in some patients who did not respond. On average, CD8+ T cells showed more expanded clones than CD4+ T cells after ivuxolimab. At doses of 0.1 to 3.0 mg/kg, clonal expansion of both CD4+ and CD8+ blood T cells was observed from baseline to week 6.

Patients with autoimmune disease history or receiving systemic immunosuppression were excluded from the trial. In every dose cohort, peripheral blood was drawn for TCR sequencing at baseline, cycle 4 day 1, and cycle 7 day 1. Samples were obtained from an open-label, multicenter, first-in-human phase I dose-escalation trial of ivuxolimab. Adults with locally advanced or metastatic head and neck squamous cell, hepatocellular, melanoma or renal cell carcinoma were enrolled in the trial. Before TCR sequencing, CD4+ T cells and CD8+ T cells were sorted from peripheral blood as separate populations. Concerning this clone itself: This receptor's antigen is unknown. Base qualities are not recorded, but no much larger clone differs from it by a single base.

The input for sequencing was CD4+ or CD8+ T cells sorted from blood, taken in a trial of the OX40 agonist ivuxolimab. This clonotype was sampled from an adult with an advanced solid tumor such as melanoma, head and neck, liver or kidney cancer. This sequence uses TRBV7-9 and TRBJ1-1, with TRBD1 as a weak D call on 6 bases. The CDR3 has the sequence CASSLGQVAEAFF. The nucleotides are TGTGCCAGCAGCTTAGGACAGGTCGCTGAAGCTTTCTTT.